The present T cell receptor (beta chain) was sequenced within a study of OX40 agonist ivuxolimab in advanced cancers. In its sample, this clone was seen once. The germline V gene has CDR1 MGHRA and CDR2 YSYEKL. The CDR3 is 15 residues long. Trimming took 0 bases from V and 5 from J; bases not matched to a gene: 5. TCRdb keeps only in-frame clones here, not all; method: immunoSEQ multiplex PCR. The top ten hold 0.38% of the sample, which has around 44,000 clones, about 86% seen once. The receptor's source is an adult with an advanced solid tumor such as melanoma, head and neck, liver or kidney cancer. The V and J genes are TRBV4-1 and TRBJ2-3; TRBD1 matches 7 bases. The material was CD4+ or CD8+ T cells sorted from blood, obtained in a trial of the OX40 agonist ivuxolimab. The CDR3 is CASSQETGQIDTQYF. The CDR3 DNA sequence: TGCGCCAGCAGCCAAGAGACAGGGCAGATAGATACGCAGTATTTT.